These 25 T cell receptor beta chains were all obtained from the same sample, sequenced in a study of control samples from healthy donors and cancer patients (dated by TCRdb to 2020 to 2022). The protocol used for the library was the immunoSEQ multiplex PCR assay. TCRdb took over this immuneACCESS table, retaining in-frame rearrangements with V and J assigned. Such tables are incomplete; in checked studies, under half of the missing clones stem from an unresolved V gene, and the remainder is unexplained. In this sample the table shows about 160,000 clones, less than 95% of which occur a single time. 11% to 15% of the sample lies in the top ten. Sample: PBMCs. These receptors were taken from a man in his sixties with colorectal cancer.

The V and J genes are TRBV6-2 or TRBV6-3 and TRBJ2-7; 9 bases fit TRBD1. The V gene's germline CDR1 is MNHEY and CDR2 SVGEGT. CDR3 size: 16 residues. With 0 bases clipped from V and 5 bases from J, the junction kept 8 bases outside the gene matches. CDR3 DNA sequence: TGTGCCAGCAGTTACTCTGGGGACAGGGCGATCCACGAGCAGTACTTC. Protein: CASSYSGDRAIHEQYF.

This chain links TRBV7-8 with TRBJ2-3, with 12 bases that match TRBD2. V shed 2 bases, J shed 0 bases, and the junction held 6 bases outside the gene matches. CDR3 length: 18 residues. Germline assignment: CDR1 SGHVS and CDR2 FQNEAQ. CDR3 in DNA: TGTGCCAGCAGCTTACGGGTGCTAGCGGGGGGGAGCACAGATACGCAGTATTTT. Its translation: CASSLRVLAGGSTDTQYF. The complete variable domain, with remaining parts taken from reference TRBV7-8 and TRBJ2-3, reads GAGVSQSPRYKVAKRGQDVALRCDPISGHVSLFWYQQALGQGPEFLTYFQNEAQLDKSGLPSDRFFAERPEGSVSTLKIQRTQQEDSAVYLCASSLRVLAGGSTDTQYFGPGTRLTVL.

This clone was observed once. V usage is TRBV10-1 and J usage is TRBJ2-7; no definite D call. The CDR3 length is 13 residues. Trimming shortened V by 0 bases and J by 6 bases, and 9 bases separated the two germline ends. Germline values: CDR1 WNHNN, CDR2 SYGVQD (reference sequence). The CDR3, as DNA: TGCGCCAGCAGTGAGTCACGGCAGTCCGAGCAGTACTTC. This codes for CASSESRQSEQYF.

The chain employs TRBV19 and TRBJ1-6, with a possible D match to TRBD1 (5 bases). The CDR3 sequence is 12 residues long. The V and J ends lost 7 bases and 11 bases respectively, with 12 bases between them. Germline V gene sequence: CDR1 LNHDA, CDR2 SQIVND (reference sequence). The CDR3, as DNA: TGTGCCAGTACCCGGGGGAATACACCCCTCCACTTT. Translated: CASTRGNTPLHF. The full variable domain, rest sourced from reference TRBV19 and TRBJ1-6, is DGGITQSPKYLFRKEGQNVTLSCEQNLNHDAMYWYRQDPGQGLRLIYYSQIVNDFQKGDIAEGYSVSREKKESFPLTVTSAQKNPTAFYLCASTRGNTPLHFGNGTRLTVT.

This chain connects TRBV4-1 to TRBJ2-6; D unclear. The V end lost 4 bases, the J end lost 2 bases, and 9 bases lay between the germline ends. CDR1 MGHRA and CDR2 YSYEKL come from the germline V gene. CDR3 length equals 15 residues. This CDR3 reads CASSPRAAGANVLTF. As DNA, the CDR3 is TGCGCCAGCAGCCCCCGGGCAGCTGGGGCCAACGTCCTGACTTTC.

The J gene is TRBJ1-1, the V gene TRBV30; D gene ambiguous. CDR1 and CDR2 (germline): GTSNPN, SVGIG (reference sequence). Trimming removed 2 bases at V and 3 bases at J, with 19 bases between. The CDR3 extends over 16 amino acids. For the CDR3, the DNA is TGTGCCTGGAGTCCCAAGGGTCGTAAGTCGGACACTGAAGCTTTCTTT. It codes for CAWSPKGRKSDTEAFF.

CDR3 DNA sequence: TGCGCCAGCAGCTTAGCTGGCAGGGAGCGGGCGGGGGAGACCCAGTACTTC. This encodes CASSLAGRERAGETQYF. The V call is TRBV5-1, the J call TRBJ2-5, with D perhaps TRBD2 (6 bases). Trimming took 2 bases from V and 5 from J, leaving 22 bases between them. The CDR3 has 17 residues. Germline values: CDR1 SGHRS, CDR2 YFSETQ.

The gene calls are TRBV9 and TRBJ2-1, with D possibly being TRBD2 (5 bases). Germline-derived CDR1 and CDR2 are SGDLS and YYNGEE. The CDR3 is made up of 18 amino acids. Between the trimmed V and J ends, which lost 0 bases and 4 bases, there was a span of 20 bases. In DNA form, the CDR3 reads TGTGCCAGCAGCGTAGGTGAGATACTAGAGCTCGGGTACAATGAGCAGTTCTTC. Its protein is CASSVGEILELGYNEQFF.

The gene calls are TRBV4-2 and TRBJ2-6; either TRBD1 or TRBD2 may fit D (5 bases each). The CDR3 is 15 residues long. Deletions cut 0 bases from V and 9 bases from J, with 12 bases between. The germline V gene encodes CDR1 LGHNA and CDR2 YNFKEQ. CDR3 amino acids: CASSQDSRAGNVLTF. The DNA for the CDR3 is TGTGCCAGCAGCCAAGATTCCAGGGCGGGCAACGTCCTGACTTTC.

The chain joins TRBV19 to TRBJ2-4; D is uncertain. This CDR3 has 11 amino acids. Germline V gene sequence: CDR1 LNHDA, CDR2 SQIVND (reference sequence). V was pared by 3 bases and J by 10 bases, with 7 bases between. This CDR3 is CASSISGIQYF. CDR3 DNA sequence: TGTGCCAGTAGTATCTCTGGGATTCAGTACTTC.

This chain joins TRBV30 and TRBJ2-3; D not certain. V lost 0 bases to trimming and J lost 0 bases, with 13 bases between them. CDR3 length: 16 residues. From germline, CDR1 is GTSNPN and CDR2 SVGIG (reference sequence). The CDR3 DNA reads as TGTGCCTGGAGTGTATTTCTTGGCGGTAGCACAGATACGCAGTATTTT. Protein product: CAWSVFLGGSTDTQYF.

CDR3 DNA sequence: TGTGCCACCAGTGATTTAGGGGGCGGGGGCCAGAACACCGGGGAGCTGTTTTTT. It codes for CATSDLGGGGQNTGELFF. The chain joins TRBV24-1 to TRBJ2-2, with D perhaps TRBD1 or TRBD2 (7 bases each). This CDR3 comprises 18 residues. Germline V gives CDR1 KGHDR, CDR2 SFDVKD. V lost 1 base, J lost 1 base, and 15 bases lay in between.

The V and J genes are TRBV2 and TRBJ1-6; D gene unclear. Per germline, CDR1 SNHLY and CDR2 FYNNEI. V lost 9 bases and J lost 3, with 12 bases in between. This CDR3 region has 14 residues. The DNA for the CDR3 is TGTGCCAGTCAAGAAGGGCTCTATAATTCACCCCTCCACTTT. Its protein product is CASQEGLYNSPLHF.

This chain connects TRBV24-1 to TRBJ1-2, with a possible D match to TRBD1 (5 bases). This CDR3 is built from 16 residues. CDR1 and CDR2 from the germline V gene are KGHDR and SFDVKD. The V gene lost 11 bases and the J gene lost 8 bases, with 29 bases spanning the gap. The CDR3 DNA follows: TGTGCCATCACATACGGGGCCATACAGGTCGGCGACGGCTACACCTTC. Translated: CAITYGAIQVGDGYTF.

V is TRBV3-1 (or the pseudogene TRBV3-2) and J is TRBJ1-1, with TRBD1 as a possible D gene (5 bases). Trimming pared 0 bases from V and 4 bases from J, leaving 9 bases between. The germline V gene has CDR1 LGHDT and CDR2 YNNKEL (reference sequence). This CDR3 has 14 amino acids. The CDR3 sequence is CASSQEGGGTEAFF. The CDR3, as DNA: TGTGCCAGCAGCCAAGAGGGGGGAGGCACTGAAGCTTTCTTT.

The chain couples TRBV24-1 to TRBJ2-1; D gene ambiguous. The CDR3 has 12 amino acids. The V and J ends lost 0 bases and 7 bases respectively, with 3 bases between them. From germline, CDR1 is KGHDR and CDR2 SFDVKD. The CDR3, as DNA: TGTGCCACCAGTGATTTGGGGAATGAGCAGTTCTTC. It specifies CATSDLGNEQFF.

J is TRBJ1-1 and V is TRBV24-1; 7 nucleotides align to TRBD1. The CDR3 is made up of 13 amino acids. V dropped 9 bases and J dropped 4; count of bases not matched to a gene: 7. Germline lookup yields CDR1 KGHDR and CDR2 SFDVKD. The CDR3 spells CATSDRSGTEAFF. DNA for the CDR3: TGTGCCACCTCGGACAGGTCGGGCACTGAAGCTTTCTTT.

The V gene is TRBV6-5, the J gene TRBJ1-1; D unclear. V was cut by 2 bases and J by 0 bases, with 4 bases left in between. Germline assignment: CDR1 MNHEY and CDR2 SVGAGI. This CDR3 region has 13 residues. CDR3 in DNA: TGTGCCAGCAGTTACAAGTTGAACACTGAAGCTTTCTTT. Its translation: CASSYKLNTEAFF.

This chain joins TRBV4-2 and TRBJ2-7, with D perhaps matching TRBD2 (5 bases). The CDR3 spans 15 residues. CDR1 and CDR2 (germline): LGHNA, YNFKEQ. V was shortened by 2 bases and J by 2 bases, with 13 bases between the two germline ends. The CDR3 loop reads CASSQPSTGAYEQYF. CDR3 DNA sequence: TGTGCCAGCAGCCAACCATCAACCGGGGCCTACGAGCAGTACTTC.

DNA for the CDR3: TGTGCCAGCAGCTCGGGACTAGCGGGCACAGATACGCAGTATTTT. Protein product: CASSSGLAGTDTQYF. The chain uses TRBV7-7 and TRBJ2-3; 11 bases line up with TRBD2. Germline loops: CDR1 SSHAT, CDR2 FNYEAQ (reference sequence). Losses at the gene ends were 4 bases for V and 1 base for J; bases not matched to a gene: 1. The CDR3 loop spans 15 amino acids. Full variable domain (rest looked up from reference TRBV7-7 and TRBJ2-3): GAGVSQSPRYKVTKRGQDVTLRCDPISSHATLYWYQQALGQGPEFLTYFNYEAQPDKSGLPSDRFSAERPEGSISTLTIQRTEQRDSAMYRCASSSGLAGTDTQYFGPGTRLTVL.

J is TRBJ2-4 and V is TRBV6-2 or TRBV6-3, with TRBD1 matching 7 bases. V lost 5 bases to trimming and J lost 1 base; unmatched junction nucleotides: 11. Per germline, CDR1 MNHEY and CDR2 SVGEGT. This CDR3 has 17 amino acids. This CDR3 reads CASSDRQGYLAKNIQYF. CDR3 nucleotide sequence: TGTGCCAGCAGTGACAGACAGGGCTATTTGGCCAAAAACATTCAGTACTTC.

This rearrangement joins TRBV18 to TRBJ1-1; D uncertain. In germline, CDR1 is KGHSH, CDR2 LQKENI. V was shortened by 2 bases and J by 6 bases, with 13 bases between the two germline ends. The CDR3 covers 14 residues. The CDR3 region has the DNA TGTGCCAGCTCACCAAATTACCGGGAACCTGAAGCTTTCTTT. Translation: CASSPNYREPEAFF.

V and J are TRBV29-1 and TRBJ1-1, with no clear D. The germline CDR1 and CDR2 sequences are SQVTM and ANQGSEA. The V and J ends lost 4 bases and 2 bases respectively, with 8 bases between them. The CDR3 totals 12 residues. The CDR3 nucleotides read TGCAGCGTTGGGGCAGCAAACACTGAAGCTTTCTTT. This codes for CSVGAANTEAFF.

The rearrangement uses TRBV7-9 and TRBJ1-4, with D possibly being TRBD1 (6 bases). This CDR3 region has 13 residues. V was pared by 5 bases and J by 6 bases, with 10 bases between. Germline values: CDR1 SEHNR, CDR2 FQNEAQ (reference sequence). The CDR3 DNA reads as TGTGCCAGCAGCGGGGCAGGGGATGAAAAACTGTTTTTT. Its translation: CASSGAGDEKLFF.

The rearrangement joins TRBV27 to TRBJ1-1; maybe TRBD1 (5 bases). Germline CDR1 and CDR2: MNHEY and SMNVEV (reference sequence). V was shortened by 6 bases and J by 11 bases, with 19 bases between the two germline ends. This CDR3 region has 13 residues. CDR3 sequence (DNA): TGTGCCAGCAGGAATCAGGGACGGTTGGAGGCTTTCTTT. Protein: CASRNQGRLEAFF.